This T cell receptor (beta chain) was sequenced for a study of CD8 T cells in Susac syndrome. Per the germline V gene, CDR1 is SGDLS and CDR2 is YYNGEE. The CDR3 totals 14 residues. Trimming shortened V by 0 bases and J by 0 bases, and 5 bases separated the two germline ends. A word on this clonotype: The antigen is not known.

The TEMRA cells underwent FACS enrichment, while the CD8+ and CD4+ T cells underwent negative isolation. Study-level points and caveats: The relatively small number of individuals in the TCR sequencing and HLA analysis was acknowledged by the study.

Random hexamers were used to reverse transcribe the RNA input (about 0.5 to 1 ug). Amplification of TCR beta CDR3 across 54 Vbeta and 13 Jbeta was performed with immunoSEQ multiplex PCR. MiXCR, applied by TCRdb to the immunoSEQ multiplex PCR reads, yields one record per CDR3 protein. Seen here are around 190,000 distinct CDR3 sequences, 95% observed once, and the top ten hold 0.095% to 0.12%. The source of this sequence is a human donor in good health. The sample was CD4+ T cells from PBMCs. This chain links TRBV9 with TRBJ2-3; no reliable D call. CDR3 sequence: CASSVDTSTDTQYF. CDR3 in DNA: TGTGCCAGCAGCGTAGACACCAGCACAGATACGCAGTATTTT.